This TCR beta chain was found in a study of blood T cells in healthy people across ages. The CDR3 is made up of 15 amino acids. Germline CDR1 DFQATT, CDR2 SNEGSKA (reference sequence). V dropped 3 bases and J dropped 4; count of bases not matched to a gene: 9. This clonotype was detected a few times. Its antigen is currently unknown. Every donor gave approximately 10 milliliters of peripheral blood. Together with a sample-barcoded 5' primer, a J-beta primer mix was included in a second PCR lasting about 7 to 11 cycles. Sequencing yielded, for each sample, at least 3 million paired-end reads carrying CDR3. From the 5' RACE reads, TCRdb called clonotypes with MiXCR, one entry per CDR3 protein. The sample shows some 1.5 million distinct CDR3 sequences, 35% to 45% of them seen only once. Study results and caveats: Estimates of total diversity, which came from one million sequenced T cells, were considered to be underestimates. With donor CMV status unknown, expanded clonotype changes were possibly confounded.

This receptor was taken from a woman aged 18-30 years in good health. This rearrangement joins TRBV20-1 to TRBJ1-5; 7 nucleotides line up with TRBD1. The material sequenced was blood. The CDR3 nucleotides are TGCAGTGCTAGGCACACGACAGGGCCAAATCAGCCCCAGCATTTT. It translates to CSARHTTGPNQPQHF.